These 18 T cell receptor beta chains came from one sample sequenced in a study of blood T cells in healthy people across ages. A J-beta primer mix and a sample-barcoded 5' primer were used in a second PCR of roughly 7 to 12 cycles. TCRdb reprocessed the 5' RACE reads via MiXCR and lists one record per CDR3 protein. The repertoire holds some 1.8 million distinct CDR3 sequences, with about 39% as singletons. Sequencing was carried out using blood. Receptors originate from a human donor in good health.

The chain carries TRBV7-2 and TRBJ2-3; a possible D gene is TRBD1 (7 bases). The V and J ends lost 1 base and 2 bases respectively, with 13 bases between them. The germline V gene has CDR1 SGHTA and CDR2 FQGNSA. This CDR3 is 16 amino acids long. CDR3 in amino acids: CASSLGGDSFTDTQYF. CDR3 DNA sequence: TGTGCCAGCAGCTTAGGGGGGGACAGTTTCACAGATACGCAGTATTTT.

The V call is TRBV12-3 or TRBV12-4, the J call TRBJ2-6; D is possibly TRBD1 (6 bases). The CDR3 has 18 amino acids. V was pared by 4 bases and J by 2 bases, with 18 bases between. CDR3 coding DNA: TGTGCCAGCAGTTCCCCCCTAGTGGGGGCGGCTGGGGCCAACGTCCTGACTTTC. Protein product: CASSSPLVGAAGANVLTF.

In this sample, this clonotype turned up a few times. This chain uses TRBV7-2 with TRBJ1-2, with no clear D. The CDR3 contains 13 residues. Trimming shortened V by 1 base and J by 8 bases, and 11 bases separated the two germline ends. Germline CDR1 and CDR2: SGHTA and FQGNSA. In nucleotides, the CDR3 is TGTGCCAGCAGCTTAGGTAGTGCGGTAGGCTACACCTTC. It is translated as CASSLGSAVGYTF.

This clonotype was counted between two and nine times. The CDR3 bases are TGTGCCAGCAGTGAGCGGGGGGACGCCTACGAGCAGTACTTC. This translates into CASSERGDAYEQYF. V and J are TRBV7-2 and TRBJ2-7; TRBD2 matches at 9 bases. J lost 2 bases, V lost 6 bases, and 5 bases had no gene match. This CDR3 has 14 amino acids. CDR1 and CDR2 (germline): SGHTA, FQGNSA.

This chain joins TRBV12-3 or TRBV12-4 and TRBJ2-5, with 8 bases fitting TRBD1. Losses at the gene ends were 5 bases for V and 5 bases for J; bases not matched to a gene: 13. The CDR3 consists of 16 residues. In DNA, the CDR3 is TGTGCCAGCAGTGACCGGGACAGGCGGCCCGGGGAGACCCAGTACTTC. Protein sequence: CASSDRDRRPGETQYF.

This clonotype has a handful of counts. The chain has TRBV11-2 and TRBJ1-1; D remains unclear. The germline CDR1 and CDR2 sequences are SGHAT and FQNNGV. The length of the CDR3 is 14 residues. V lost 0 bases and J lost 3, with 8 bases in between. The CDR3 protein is CASSLEWEYTEAFF. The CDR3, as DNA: TGTGCCAGCAGCTTAGAATGGGAATACACTGAAGCTTTCTTT.

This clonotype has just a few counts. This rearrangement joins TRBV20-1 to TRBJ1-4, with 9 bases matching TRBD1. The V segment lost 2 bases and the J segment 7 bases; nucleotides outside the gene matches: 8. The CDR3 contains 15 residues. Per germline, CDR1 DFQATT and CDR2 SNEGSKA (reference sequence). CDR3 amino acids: CSARPHRGQGEKLFF. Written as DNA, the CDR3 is TGCAGTGCTAGACCGCACAGGGGGCAAGGTGAAAAACTGTTTTTT.

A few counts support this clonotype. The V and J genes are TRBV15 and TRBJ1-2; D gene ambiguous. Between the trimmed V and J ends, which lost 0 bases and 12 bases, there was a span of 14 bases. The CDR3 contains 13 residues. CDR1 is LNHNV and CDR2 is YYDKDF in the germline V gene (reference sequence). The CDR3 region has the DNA TGTGCCACCAGCAGAGATCGAGGAGGAATCCACACCTTC. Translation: CATSRDRGGIHTF.

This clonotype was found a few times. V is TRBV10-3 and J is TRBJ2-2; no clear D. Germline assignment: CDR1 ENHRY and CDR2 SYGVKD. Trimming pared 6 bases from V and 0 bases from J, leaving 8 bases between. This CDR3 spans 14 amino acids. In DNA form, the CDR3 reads TGTGCCATCAGGGACGGCGCGAACACCGGGGAGCTGTTTTTT. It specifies CAIRDGANTGELFF.

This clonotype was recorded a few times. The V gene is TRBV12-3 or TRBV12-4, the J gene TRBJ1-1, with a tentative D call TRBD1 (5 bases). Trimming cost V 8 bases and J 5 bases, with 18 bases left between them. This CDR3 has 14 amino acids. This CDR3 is CASGRVSGETEAFF. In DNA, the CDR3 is TGTGCCAGCGGCAGGGTAAGCGGGGAAACTGAAGCTTTCTTT.

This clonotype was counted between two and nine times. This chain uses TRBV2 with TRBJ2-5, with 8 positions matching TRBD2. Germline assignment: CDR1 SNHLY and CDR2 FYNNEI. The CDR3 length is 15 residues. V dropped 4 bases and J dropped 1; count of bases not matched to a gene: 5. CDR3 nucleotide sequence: TGTGCCAGCAGTGTGCACGGGGGGGCCCAAGAGACCCAGTACTTC. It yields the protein CASSVHGGAQETQYF.

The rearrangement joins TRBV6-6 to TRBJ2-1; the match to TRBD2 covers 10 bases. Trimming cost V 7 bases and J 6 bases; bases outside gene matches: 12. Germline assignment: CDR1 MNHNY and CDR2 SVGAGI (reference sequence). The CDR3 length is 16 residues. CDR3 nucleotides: TGTGCCAGCACCTATACCATAGCGGGGGGACGCAATGAGCAGTTCTTC. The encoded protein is CASTYTIAGGRNEQFF.

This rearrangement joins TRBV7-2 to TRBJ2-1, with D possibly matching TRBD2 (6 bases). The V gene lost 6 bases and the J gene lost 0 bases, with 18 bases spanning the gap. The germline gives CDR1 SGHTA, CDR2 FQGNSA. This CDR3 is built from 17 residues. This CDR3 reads CASSRTSSAGSYNEQFF. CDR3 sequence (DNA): TGTGCCAGCAGTCGAACCTCTAGCGCTGGCTCCTACAATGAGCAGTTCTTC.

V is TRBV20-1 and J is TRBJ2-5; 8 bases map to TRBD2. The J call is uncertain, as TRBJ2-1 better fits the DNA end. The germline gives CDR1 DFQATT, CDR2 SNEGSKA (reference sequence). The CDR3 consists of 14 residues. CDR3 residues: CSASRTGGPETQFF. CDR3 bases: TGCAGTGCTAGTCGGACGGGGGGGCCAGAGACCCAGTTCTTC.

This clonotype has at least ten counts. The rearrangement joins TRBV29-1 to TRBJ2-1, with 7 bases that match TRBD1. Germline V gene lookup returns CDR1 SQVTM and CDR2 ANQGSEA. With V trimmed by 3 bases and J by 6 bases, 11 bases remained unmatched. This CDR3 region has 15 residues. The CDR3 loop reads CSVEGPQGWSNEQFF. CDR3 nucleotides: TGCAGCGTTGAGGGGCCACAGGGGTGGTCCAATGAGCAGTTCTTC.

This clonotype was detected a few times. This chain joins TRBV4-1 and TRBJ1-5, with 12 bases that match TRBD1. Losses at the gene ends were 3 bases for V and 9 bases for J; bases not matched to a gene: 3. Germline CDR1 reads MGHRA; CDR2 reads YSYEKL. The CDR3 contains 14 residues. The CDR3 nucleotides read TGCGCCAGCAGCCAGGGGACAGGGGGCCGGCCCCAGCATTTT. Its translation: CASSQGTGGRPQHF.

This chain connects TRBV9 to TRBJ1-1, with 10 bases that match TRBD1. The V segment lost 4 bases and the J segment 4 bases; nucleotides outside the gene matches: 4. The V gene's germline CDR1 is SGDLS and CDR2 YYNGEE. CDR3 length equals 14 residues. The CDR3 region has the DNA TGTGCCAGCAGCATGGGACAGGGGTCCACTGAAGCTTTCTTT. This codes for CASSMGQGSTEAFF.

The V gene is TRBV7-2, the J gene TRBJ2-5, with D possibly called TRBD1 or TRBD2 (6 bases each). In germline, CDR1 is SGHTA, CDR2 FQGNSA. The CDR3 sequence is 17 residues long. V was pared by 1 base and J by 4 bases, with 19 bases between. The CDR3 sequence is CASSLGRPRGAGETQYF. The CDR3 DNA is TGTGCCAGCAGCTTAGGGAGACCGAGGGGGGCTGGAGAGACCCAGTACTTC.